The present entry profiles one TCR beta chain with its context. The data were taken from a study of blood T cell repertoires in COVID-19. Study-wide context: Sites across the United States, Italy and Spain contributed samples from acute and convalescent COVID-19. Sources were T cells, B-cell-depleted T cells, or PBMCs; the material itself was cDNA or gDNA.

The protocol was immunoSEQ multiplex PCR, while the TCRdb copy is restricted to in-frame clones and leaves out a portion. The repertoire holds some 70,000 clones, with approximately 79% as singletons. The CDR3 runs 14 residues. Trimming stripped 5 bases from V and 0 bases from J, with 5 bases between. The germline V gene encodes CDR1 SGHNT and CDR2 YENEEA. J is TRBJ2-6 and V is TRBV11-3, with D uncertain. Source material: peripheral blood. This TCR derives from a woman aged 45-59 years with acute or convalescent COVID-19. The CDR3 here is CASSPNSGANVLTF. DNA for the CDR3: TGTGCCAGCAGCCCCAACTCTGGGGCCAACGTCCTGACTTTC.